The sequence of this TCR beta chain was determined in a study of blood T cell repertoires in COVID-19. Across the study: The United States, Italy and Spain supplied acute and convalescent COVID-19 samples. PBMCs, B-cell-depleted T cells, or T cells were the source of the cDNA or gDNA that made up the material.

The CDR3 has 14 amino acids. Deletions cut 0 bases from V and 3 bases from J, with 9 bases between. From germline, CDR1 is SGHTS and CDR2 YDEGEE. The data were produced by immunoSEQ multiplex PCR, yet TCRdb's version contains in-frame clones alone and is incomplete. The sample contains hundreds of thousands of clones, roughly nine tenths of which appear only once. V and J are TRBV5-8 and TRBJ1-2, with unresolved D. The receptor comes from a man in his sixties who had recovered from COVID-19. Sequenced: peripheral blood. CDR3 sequence reads: CASSLDSLYYGYTF. The CDR3 DNA follows: TGTGCCAGCAGCTTGGACAGCTTATACTATGGCTACACCTTC.